This T cell receptor beta chain was documented in a study of shared clonotypes between healthy human individuals. Looking at the study overall: CD4 naive and memory got three plates each, CD8 naive two, CD8 memory one.

In the case of this clone: What it recognizes is unknown.

The germline gives CDR1 MGHRA, CDR2 YSYEKL. With 1 base clipped from V and 8 bases from J, the junction kept 8 bases outside the gene matches. The CDR3 runs 15 residues. Notes on the study in general: Shared clonotypes: roughly 4.5% naive CD4, about 3.3% naive CD8, around 2.4% memory CD4, approximately 0.4% memory CD8. The authors sampled blood alone, and tissue repertoires likely differ.

Original analysis: ImmunoSEQ supplied junction-only sequences lacking quality scores, so filtering was different. Data came from immunoSEQ multiplex PCR; TCRdb stores just in-frame clones and leaves some out. The DNA gave D and trimming, while V, J and clone size come from that table. The sample shows 630,000 or so clones, 95% to 98% of them seen only once. The naive CD8 fraction comprised CD45RO-negative cells positively selected for CCR7 and excluded terminally differentiated effector memory CD45RA+ cells. This TCR came from a man aged 25-45 years in good health. The sequencing input was naive CD8+ T cells sorted from blood. The rearrangement uses TRBV4-1 and TRBJ1-2, with 9 bases matching TRBD1. The CDR3 DNA is TGCGCCAGCAGCCAAGGGGAAACAGGGGGCGAGGGCTACACCTTC. Translation gives CASSQGETGGEGYTF.